The 16 T cell receptor beta chains below all came from one sample that was sequenced in a study of Graves' ophthalmopathy and Graves' hyperthyroidism. Researchers took RNA transcripts and amplified TCR beta CDR3 regions from them. The library came from an HTBI-primed first-round RT-PCR and a second-round multiplex PCR. TCRdb reprocessed the multiplex PCR reads with MiXCR, giving one entry per CDR3 protein. The sample includes about 620,000 distinct CDR3 sequences, approximately 21% seen only once; the top ten take roughly 7.4%. The sample taken for sequencing was peripheral blood. These receptors came from a woman younger than 30 with stable Graves' hyperthyroidism. Some clones in this sample may be carry-over from other donors' samples.

This clonotype was seen at least ten times. This sequence joins TRBV20-1 and TRBJ2-5; TRBD2 is a possible D gene (6 bases). Germline CDR1 is DFQATT and CDR2 is SNEGSKA (reference sequence). The CDR3 contains 12 residues. V lost 7 bases and J 2 bases, leaving 11 bases between the germline ends. The CDR3 region is CSVVGRQETQYF. The CDR3 DNA reads as TGCAGTGTGGTAGGGAGGCAAGAGACCCAGTACTTC.

Notes on this clonotype: This may be a read error, as it is one base from a much larger clone. Because the CDR3 is missing its conserved closing phenylalanine or tryptophan, this is likely a read error. The rearrangement joins TRBV7-2 to TRBJ1-5, with D uncertain. The CDR3 has 16 residues. CDR1 SGHTA and CDR2 FQGNSA come from the germline V gene. The V end lost 0 bases, the J end lost 3 bases, and 12 bases lay between the germline ends. The CDR3 nucleotides read TGTGCCAGCAGCTTAGCTCCTTTACCGAACAATCAGCCCCAGCATTTG. It specifies CASSLAPLPNNQPQHL.

Turning to this clonotype: Mismatch with germline at one junction end may stem from a read error. The rearrangement uses TRBV6-1 and TRBJ1-5; maybe TRBD1 (6 bases). Germline V gene data show CDR1 as MNHNS and CDR2 as SASEGT. The CDR3 length is 13 residues. This CDR3 reads CASRGQPHQPQRF. In nucleotides, the CDR3 is TGTGCCAGCAGAGGACAGCCCCATCAGCCCCAGCGTTTT.

This clonotype was recorded at least ten times. This rearrangement joins TRBV11-1 to TRBJ1-5; D possibly corresponds to TRBD1 (5 bases). The CDR3 is 17 amino acids. Deletions cut 1 base from V and 6 bases from J, with 19 bases between. The germline V gene encodes CDR1 SGHAT and CDR2 FQDESV (reference sequence). The CDR3 protein is CASSLGEGGQGGQPQHF. In nucleotides, the CDR3 is TGTGCCAGCAGCTTAGGAGAGGGCGGGCAGGGAGGTCAGCCCCAGCATTTT. Full variable domain (outside the CDR3, taken from reference TRBV11-1 and TRBJ1-5): EAEVAQSPRYKITEKSQAVAFWCDPISGHATLYWYRQILGQGPELLVQFQDESVVDDSQLPKDRFSAERLKGVDSTLKIQPAELGDSAMYLCASSLGEGGQGGQPQHFGDGTRLSIL.

The chain carries TRBV18 and TRBJ2-6; 12 bases line up with TRBD2. The CDR3 is 18 residues long. V shed 3 bases, J shed 0 bases, and the junction held 3 bases outside the gene matches. Germline loops: CDR1 KGHSH, CDR2 LQKENI. The CDR3 loop reads CASSPGLAGLSGANVLTF. CDR3 DNA sequence: TGTGCCAGCTCACCGGGACTAGCGGGCCTCTCTGGGGCCAACGTCCTGACTTTC.

This clonotype has at least ten counts. The chain recombines TRBV2 with TRBJ1-2; D not resolved. Germline V lookup: CDR1 SNHLY, CDR2 FYNNEI. The CDR3 runs 14 residues. V shed 7 bases and J shed 5 bases, with 17 bases lying between them. In DNA, the CDR3 is TGTGCCAGCACAGCACAGCTTACGACGTATGGCTACACCTTC. Translation: CASTAQLTTYGYTF.

The chain joins TRBV3-1 to TRBJ1-2, with unresolved D. CDR1 LGHDT and CDR2 YNNKEL come from the germline V gene (reference sequence). Trimming left V 4 bases short and J 4 bases short, with 16 bases between. This CDR3 comprises 15 residues. This CDR3 is CASSRTRTSTYGYTF. CDR3 coding DNA: TGTGCCAGCAGCCGGACCAGGACCTCTACCTATGGCTACACCTTC.

The V call is TRBV12-3 or TRBV12-4, the J call TRBJ1-2; no definite D call. The CDR3 extends over 13 amino acids. Trimming took off 6 bases at V and 1 base at J, with 9 bases between the two ends. CDR3 sequence reads: CASSISLNYGYTF. CDR3 DNA: TGTGCCAGCAGCATAAGTCTTAACTATGGCTACACCTTC.

This clonotype was found many times. The chain uses TRBV5-6 and TRBJ2-2, with D possibly TRBD2 on 6 matching bases. V lost 0 bases and J 3 bases, leaving 9 bases between the germline ends. Germline loops: CDR1 SGHDT, CDR2 YYEEEE. CDR3 size: 15 residues. CDR3: CASSLGGRHTGELFF. The CDR3 DNA is TGTGCCAGCAGCTTGGGTGGGAGGCACACCGGGGAGCTGTTTTTT.

This chain uses TRBV10-1 with TRBJ2-7, with 11 positions matching TRBD2. Germline loops: CDR1 WNHNN, CDR2 SYGVQD (reference sequence). The CDR3 covers 16 residues. V shed 6 bases and J 9 bases; nucleotides not matched to a gene: 16. CDR3 bases: TGCGCCAGCAGGTCGTTAGCGGGAGGGCCTAGTGGCGGGCAGTACTTC. Protein sequence: CASRSLAGGPSGGQYF.

The sample holds many counts of this clonotype. V and J are TRBV6-1 and TRBJ2-7; D is perhaps TRBD1 or TRBD2 (5 bases each). Germline V lookup: CDR1 MNHNS, CDR2 SASEGT. The length of the CDR3 is 13 residues. V was shortened by 8 bases and J by 0 bases, with 11 bases between the two germline ends. The CDR3 bases are TGTGCCAGCGGGGACGGAACCTCCTACGAGCAGTACTTC. It yields the protein CASGDGTSYEQYF.

This clonotype was observed at least ten times. The chain combines TRBV12-3 or TRBV12-4 with TRBJ1-2; 9 bases fit TRBD1. Germline trimming cut 7 bases from V and 8 bases from J; bases unmatched to any gene: 8. The CDR3 has 13 residues. CDR3 loop: CASTPDRGGGYTF. The CDR3 DNA is TGTGCCAGCACCCCGGACAGGGGAGGCGGCTACACCTTC.

This clonotype was counted between two and nine times. This sequence joins TRBV6-1 and TRBJ2-7; 12 bases are shared with TRBD1. Losses at the gene ends were 8 bases for V and 5 bases for J; bases not matched to a gene: 7. CDR1 is MNHNS and CDR2 is SASEGT in the germline V gene. The CDR3 length is 14 residues. This CDR3 is CASDGGTGGHEQYF. For the CDR3, the DNA is TGTGCCAGCGACGGCGGGACAGGGGGCCACGAGCAGTACTTC.

This clonotype was detected many times. The chain recombines TRBV20-1 with TRBJ2-7; D remains ambiguous. The germline V gene has CDR1 DFQATT and CDR2 SNEGSKA (reference sequence). The V end was cut by 6 bases, the J end by 6 bases, with 15 bases between. The length of the CDR3 is 12 residues. The CDR3 bases are TGCAGTGCGAGATGGGATTCGGGCGAGCAGTACTTC. Residues: CSARWDSGEQYF.

This clonotype came up a few times. The chain employs TRBV29-1 and TRBJ1-1; 8 bases match TRBD1. The CDR3 extends over 14 amino acids. Trimming cost V 5 bases and J 6 bases; bases outside gene matches: 11. Germline values: CDR1 SQVTM, CDR2 ANQGSEA. CDR3 region: CSVRQTGDGSEAFF. CDR3 DNA sequence: TGCAGCGTTCGGCAGACAGGGGATGGCTCTGAAGCTTTCTTT. Full variable domain (remainder filled in from reference TRBV29-1 and TRBJ1-1): SAVISQKPSRDICQRGTSLTIQCQVDSQVTMMFWYRQQPGQSLTLIATANQGSEATYESGFVIDKFPISRPNLTFSTLTVSNMSPEDSSIYLCSVRQTGDGSEAFFGQGTRLTVV.

This chain links TRBV30 with TRBJ2-7, with D possibly matching TRBD2 (5 bases). CDR3 size: 12 residues. Germline V gene lookup returns CDR1 GTSNPN and CDR2 SVGIG (reference sequence). The germline V and J ends were trimmed by 2 bases and 7 bases, with 12 bases remaining between them. The DNA of the CDR3 is TGTGCCTGGAGTTCCAGCGGAGGAGAGCAGTACTTC. It yields the protein CAWSSSGGEQYF.